This T cell receptor beta chain was sequenced for a study of identical twins. TCRdb ran MiXCR on the 5' RACE reads and lists one entry per CDR3 protein. Among about 220,000 distinct CDR3 sequences listed, 6.5% to 9% were seen once. This clonotype was recorded many times. Its antigen remains unidentified. Findings of the study overall: Conclusions leaned on cross-sectional statistical analysis and did not track the same donors over time. Zero-insertion results could be subject to partial confounding by invariant MAIT and iNKT cells. Alpha sequences that were out-of-frame and twin-shared showed an excess of low generation probability.

These records were also assigned to another study, of yellow fever vaccine responses in identical twins.

The receptor was isolated from a woman younger than 35 in good health. Specimen: CD8+ T cells sorted from blood.

The CDR3 DNA is TGTGCCAGCAGCCCCACTAGCGGGAGGAGCTCCTACAATGAGCAGTTCTTC. It is translated as CASSPTSGRSSYNEQFF. This chain uses TRBV7-8 with TRBJ2-1; 12 bases align to TRBD2. Looked up from germline, CDR1 is SGHVS and CDR2 is FQNEAQ. Trimming cost V 5 bases and J 0 bases; bases outside gene matches: 5. This CDR3 region has 17 residues. The full variable domain, rest sourced from reference TRBV7-8 and TRBJ2-1, is GAGVSQSPRYKVAKRGQDVALRCDPISGHVSLFWYQQALGQGPEFLTYFQNEAQLDKSGLPSDRFFAERPEGSVSTLKIQRTQQEDSAVYLCASSPTSGRSSYNEQFFGPGTRLTVL.